This T cell receptor beta chain was sequenced in a study of blood T cell repertoires in COVID-19. In the study overall: The cDNA or gDNA used as material had been derived from T cells, B-cell-depleted T cells, or PBMCs.

This CDR3 is built from 15 residues. The junction had 9 bases not matched to a gene; V was cut back by 6 bases and J by 2 bases. The germline V gene has CDR1 MNHEY and CDR2 SVGAGI. Cohorts were assigned according to the clinical history that participants reported. Donors in Cohort 3 who had recovered were those with two negative PCRs, healthcare professional clearance, or resolution of their symptoms. In the study's own analysis: Reference gene primers were amplified, and this amplification served to estimate nucleated cell counts. TCRdb keeps only in-frame clones here, not all; method: immunoSEQ multiplex PCR. V and J calls and clone size follow that table, whereas D and trimming were derived from the DNA. Here the sample spans 250,000 to 350,000 clones, around 90% being singletons.

The material sequenced was PBMCs or T cells enriched from blood (not recorded which). The chain links TRBV6-5 to TRBJ1-2; TRBD1 aligns across 7 bases. The receptor was derived from a woman younger than 35 who had recovered from COVID-19. CDR3 loop: CASRSPDRANYGYTF. The CDR3 DNA is TGTGCCAGCAGGTCCCCCGACAGGGCCAACTATGGCTACACCTTC.